The next 25 T cell receptor beta chains were all read from a single sample in a study of beta chain features in type 1 diabetes. General study points: For Type 1 diabetes patients, all four CD4+ subsets carried TCRB CDR3s that were moderately but significantly shorter.

Every bit of the isolated RNA underwent reverse transcription, so sequencing read expressed TCRB transcripts. Assay used: immunoSEQ multiplex PCR; TCRdb lists only in-frame clones, some missing. The sample records about 650,000 clones, roughly 12% being singletons. No antigen has been identified for these receptors. The sequencing input was naive CD4+ T cells from blood. The receptors here all came from a man between 25 and 39 years old with type 1 diabetes.

This clone was found a few times. V and J are TRBV2 and TRBJ2-5; D is ambiguous. The CDR3 is 11 residues long. Trimming took 6 bases from V and 5 from J, leaving 7 bases between them. Germline CDR1 SNHLY, CDR2 FYNNEI. For the CDR3, the DNA is TGTGCCAGCAGCTATCCGGAGACCCAGTACTTC. Protein sequence: CASSYPETQYF.

This clone was detected a few times. Different DNA sequences within this sample yield the same CDR3. The J gene is TRBJ2-3, the V gene TRBV30; possible D gene TRBD1, 5 bases. Trimming took 4 bases from V and 1 from J, leaving 9 bases between them. The CDR3 has 13 amino acids. Germline V gene data show CDR1 as GTSNPN and CDR2 as SVGIG (reference sequence). The CDR3 reads CAWTGSGTDTQYF. CDR3 nucleotide sequence: TGTGCCTGGACAGGGTCAGGCACAGATACGCAGTATTTT.

The CDR3 protein is CASSSTPKETQYF. The CDR3 nucleotides are TGTGCCAGCAGCTCGACCCCTAAAGAGACCCAGTACTTC. The J gene is TRBJ2-5, the V gene TRBV5-6; D gene unclear. V was pared by 3 bases and J by 3 bases, with 9 bases between. Germline CDR1 reads SGHDT; CDR2 reads YYEEEE. CDR3 length: 13 residues.

V usage is TRBV5-1 and J usage is TRBJ2-4; 11 positions agree with TRBD1. The CDR3 is 14 amino acids. V was clipped by 2 bases and J by 6 bases; unmatched bases: 1. Germline V lookup: CDR1 SGHRS, CDR2 YFSETQ. CDR3 protein: CASSFGTGGNIQYF. CDR3 coding DNA: TGCGCCAGCAGCTTCGGGACAGGGGGAAACATTCAGTACTTC. The entire variable domain, with the rest obtained from reference TRBV5-1 and TRBJ2-4, is as follows: KAGVTQTPRYLIKTRGQQVTLSCSPISGHRSVSWYQQTPGQGLQFLFEYFSETQRNKGNFPGRFSGRQFSNSRSEMNVSTLELGDSALYLCASSFGTGGNIQYFGAGTRLSVL.

V and J are TRBV10-3 and TRBJ2-7, with D tentatively TRBD1 (5 bases). The CDR3 consists of 14 residues. Germline CDR1 and CDR2: ENHRY and SYGVKD. V was pared by 4 bases and J by 3 bases, with 13 bases between. This CDR3 is CAISGPGQGYEQYF. Here the CDR3 DNA reads TGTGCCATCAGTGGCCCTGGACAAGGCTACGAGCAGTACTTC.

The rearrangement uses TRBV7-6 and TRBJ1-2; D is undetermined. Per germline, CDR1 SGHVS and CDR2 FNYEAQ. This CDR3 comprises 17 residues. Trimming took off 3 bases at V and 7 bases at J, with 24 bases between the two ends. The CDR3, as DNA: TGTGCCAGCAGCTTTCAATCACCGGGTTATGGTCCGCGTGGCTACACCTTC. It codes for CASSFQSPGYGPRGYTF.

Note on this clone: This sample also contains other DNA sequences that code for the same CDR3. The CDR3 sequence is CASSLEGQSNQPQHF. CDR3 nucleotide sequence: TGCGCCAGCAGCTTGGAAGGGCAGAGCAATCAGCCCCAGCATTTT. The chain recombines TRBV5-1 with TRBJ1-5, with D unclear. Per the germline V gene, CDR1 is SGHRS and CDR2 is YFSETQ. V was pared by 0 bases and J by 1 base, with 8 bases between. The CDR3 consists of 15 residues.

The rearrangement joins TRBV7-2 to TRBJ2-7, with D tentatively TRBD1 (6 bases). This CDR3 comprises 15 residues. The germline V gene encodes CDR1 SGHTA and CDR2 FQGNSA. V was shortened by 5 bases and J by 5 bases, with 19 bases between the two germline ends. In nucleotides, the CDR3 is TGTGCCAGCAGCCCTCAGGGGTACCCTACGAACGAGCAGTACTTC. As protein: CASSPQGYPTNEQYF.

The chain links TRBV18 to TRBJ1-1; D unresolved. The germline V gene has CDR1 KGHSH and CDR2 LQKENI. V gave up 1 base and J gave up 1 base, with 10 bases separating them. The CDR3 is 15 residues long. CDR3 bases: TGTGCCAGCTCACCACAGGGCTTTGAGAACACTGAAGCTTTCTTT. Protein product: CASSPQGFENTEAFF.

The V call is TRBV29-1, the J call TRBJ2-1; D is undetermined. V was shortened by 4 bases and J by 8 bases, with 15 bases between the two germline ends. This CDR3 has 13 amino acids. Per the germline V gene, CDR1 is SQVTM and CDR2 is ANQGSEA. DNA for the CDR3: TGCAGCGTTGTCGGTCATGGATTCGATGAGCAGTTCTTC. It specifies CSVVGHGFDEQFF.

The V gene is TRBV7-9, the J gene TRBJ2-1; tentative D call: TRBD1 (6 bases). The CDR3 runs 17 residues. Per germline, CDR1 SEHNR and CDR2 FQNEAQ (reference sequence). The V and J ends lost 2 bases and 3 bases respectively, with 17 bases between them. The CDR3 sequence is CASSLSLSGQLYNEQFF. The CDR3 nucleotides are TGTGCCAGCAGCTTAAGTCTTTCAGGACAGCTCTACAATGAGCAGTTCTTC.

The rearrangement links TRBV11-1 to TRBJ2-5; 7 bases match TRBD2. The CDR3 contains 16 residues. Germline lookup yields CDR1 SGHAT and CDR2 FQDESV (reference sequence). V shed 3 bases, J shed 0 bases, and the junction held 7 bases outside the gene matches. CDR3: CASSFSGAGNQETQYF. The CDR3 nucleotides read TGTGCCAGCAGCTTCTCGGGAGCGGGGAACCAAGAGACCCAGTACTTC.

The chain is built from TRBV5-1 and TRBJ1-5; 8 positions agree with TRBD1. Germline V CDR1 and CDR2: SGHRS, YFSETQ. The CDR3 covers 15 residues. The J segment lost 2 bases and the V segment lost 4 bases, leaving 5 bases of the junction unmatched. The CDR3 protein is CASSLTGDGNQPQHF. The CDR3 DNA reads TGCGCCAGCAGCCTGACAGGGGACGGCAATCAGCCCCAGCATTTT.

This clone was counted only a few times. V and J are TRBV5-6 and TRBJ2-6; D call uncertain. This CDR3 has 14 residues. Germline V lookup: CDR1 SGHDT, CDR2 YYEEEE. V lost 0 bases and J 4 bases, leaving 5 bases between the germline ends. The CDR3 loop is CASSLDWGANVLTF. Written as DNA, the CDR3 is TGTGCCAGCAGCTTGGACTGGGGGGCCAACGTCCTGACTTTC.

This rearrangement joins TRBV7-3 to TRBJ1-1; no definite D call. V lost 1 base to trimming and J lost 1 base, with 7 bases between them. Germline V gene data show CDR1 as SGHTA and CDR2 as FQGTGA. The CDR3 spans 14 residues. The CDR3 protein is CASSLKSENTEAFF. DNA for the CDR3: TGTGCCAGCAGCTTAAAGTCGGAGAACACTGAAGCTTTCTTT.

CDR3 sequence (DNA): TGCAGCGTTACAGGCTTAGGAACTGAAGCTTTCTTT. Translated, it gives CSVTGLGTEAFF. The rearrangement links TRBV29-1 to TRBJ1-1; possible D gene TRBD1, 5 bases. V gave up 5 bases and J gave up 5 bases, with 12 bases separating them. This CDR3 has 12 residues. The germline gives CDR1 SQVTM, CDR2 ANQGSEA.

The CDR3 here is CASSLAGQGAFGYTF. The CDR3 bases are TGTGCCAGCAGCTTGGCGGGCCAGGGGGCCTTTGGCTACACCTTC. The chain joins TRBV5-4 to TRBJ1-2, with 8 bases matching TRBD1. J gave up 7 bases and V 0 bases, and 8 bases lay outside the gene matches. Per germline, CDR1 SGHNT and CDR2 YYREEE (reference sequence). This CDR3 has 15 amino acids.

The CDR3 is CASSLASSNSPLHF. The CDR3 DNA follows: TGCGCCAGCAGCTTGGCATCCAGTAATTCACCCCTCCACTTT. The chain has TRBV5-1 and TRBJ1-6; no clear D. Germline CDR1 SGHRS, CDR2 YFSETQ. The CDR3 is 14 residues long. V lost 0 bases and J lost 6, with 7 bases in between.

CDR3 sequence reads: CASSLGVSEQYF. CDR3 sequence (DNA): TGCGCCAGCAGCTTGGGCGTTTCAGAGCAGTACTTC. The rearrangement joins TRBV5-1 to TRBJ2-7; D is ambiguous. CDR3 size: 12 residues. Looked up from germline, CDR1 is SGHRS and CDR2 is YFSETQ. V was cut by 0 bases and J by 7 bases, with 8 bases left in between.

This clone was found a few times. The chain uses TRBV7-2 and TRBJ2-3, with 7 bases that match TRBD1. Trimming cost V 3 bases and J 1 base; bases outside gene matches: 4. Germline lookup yields CDR1 SGHTA and CDR2 FQGNSA. This CDR3 spans 15 amino acids. In DNA form, the CDR3 reads TGTGCCAGCAGCTTGACAGGGCCTCGCACAGATACGCAGTATTTT. Protein product: CASSLTGPRTDTQYF.

The CDR3 sequence: CASRRENTGELFF. The CDR3 bases are TGTGCCAGCAGACGGGAGAACACCGGGGAGCTGTTTTTT. The genes are TRBV6-5 and TRBJ2-2, with D possibly TRBD2 on 5 matching bases. V was clipped by 6 bases and J by 1 base, with 6 bases between them. The CDR3 totals 13 residues. Per the germline V gene, CDR1 is MNHEY and CDR2 is SVGAGI.

The chain uses TRBV28 and TRBJ2-1; 10 nucleotides align to TRBD2. Germline V gene data show CDR1 as MDHEN and CDR2 as SYDVKM. The V and J ends lost 6 bases and 5 bases, in that order; junction bases with no gene match: 4. CDR3 size: 14 residues. CDR3 residues: CASRLAGNNNEQFF. The CDR3 DNA reads as TGTGCCAGCAGACTAGCGGGGAACAACAATGAGCAGTTCTTC. Full variable domain (rest looked up from reference TRBV28 and TRBJ2-1): DVKVTQSSRYLVKRTGEKVFLECVQDMDHENMFWYRQDPGLGLRLIYFSYDVKMKEKGDIPEGYSVSREKKERFSLILESASTNQTSMYLCASRLAGNNNEQFFGPGTRLTVL.

This clone was counted a few times. The sample has other DNA sequences that encode this CDR3 too. V is TRBV9 and J is TRBJ2-1, with 8 bases that match TRBD2. CDR3 length equals 14 residues. V dropped 3 bases and J dropped 7; count of bases not matched to a gene: 6. Germline lookup yields CDR1 SGDLS and CDR2 YYNGEE. Here the CDR3 reads CASSGGGPRNEQFF. The CDR3 DNA reads as TGTGCCAGCAGCGGCGGGGGGCCTAGGAATGAGCAGTTCTTC.

The chain joins TRBV6-5 to TRBJ1-2; TRBD1 agrees at 11 bases. CDR1 MNHEY and CDR2 SVGAGI come from the germline V gene. V lost 4 bases and J lost 6; bases outside the gene matches: 4. The CDR3 spans 14 residues. The DNA of the CDR3 is TGTGCCAGCAGTTCCCCGGACAGGGGGCATGGCTACACCTTC. Protein product: CASSSPDRGHGYTF.

The V and J genes are TRBV5-4 and TRBJ2-7; 9 bases line up with TRBD1. Per germline, CDR1 SGHNT and CDR2 YYREEE (reference sequence). CDR3 length: 15 amino acids. With V trimmed by 5 bases and J by 5 bases, 11 bases remained unmatched. Written as DNA, the CDR3 is TGTGCCAGCAGTTTACAGGGGGCAAGACGGGACGAGCAGTACTTC. Encoded protein: CASSLQGARRDEQYF.